The present TCR beta chain was sequenced within a study of kidney transplant recipient with SARS-CoV-2 infection. One entry per CDR3 protein, called by TCRdb with MiXCR from the reads. In the table there are 200,000 to 250,000 distinct CDR3 sequences, 25% to 30% of which are singletons. V was clipped by 0 bases and J by 10 bases; unmatched bases: 3. CDR3 length: 14 amino acids. Germline V gene data show CDR1 as LGHNA and CDR2 as YSLEER. At least ten counts were recorded for this clonotype. This chain links TRBV4-3 with TRBJ1-4; 9 bases are shared with TRBD1. The specimen was a blood sample, collected at baseline and between days 110 and 120 from a kidney transplant recipient. The sequence derives from a male patient between 25 and 39 years old who had COVID-19 and was a kidney transplant recipient. Some T cells may be graft donor cells. The CDR3 nucleotides are TGCGCCAGCAGCCAAGATACAGGGGGCGGAAAACTGTTTTTT. Translating gives CASSQDTGGGKLFF.